What follows is one T cell receptor beta chain and its context. Its antigen specificity is not known. Within one base of it there is no much larger clone, and no base qualities were kept. TCRbeta CDR3 regions were amplified from genomic DNA using the immunoSEQ Assay, a bias-controlled multiplex PCR. As for the original processing: The number of nucleated cells in each sample was estimated from the amplification of reference gene primers within the assay. Sequence reads were collapsed and filtered to measure the absolute abundance of every unique TCRbeta CDR3 rearrangement. For each sample, productive Simpson clonality was calculated as the square root of Simpson's diversity index across productive rearrangements. This is the immuneACCESS table as TCRdb keeps it, with only in-frame sequences that have V and J called. A part of the clones is gone; compared with another copy, unresolved V genes explain less than half, and the rest is unexplained. That table supplies the V and J calls and clone size; D and trimming were determined from the DNA. For this sample the table gives about 400,000 clones, of which roughly 91% were detected only once. The leading ten clones occupy 1.7% of the sample.

Participants in the prospective study were aged roughly 18 to 89 years, lived in about two dozen United States geographic areas, and enrolled through a virtual design. Cohort assignment in the prospective study relied on participant-reported clinical history from a screening survey and a study questionnaire. ImmuneRACE Cohort 3 recovered participants were defined by two consecutive negative NP/OP PCR tests, healthcare professional clearance, or symptom resolution. Mobile phlebotomists in the prospective study collected whole blood, serum and a nasopharyngeal or oropharyngeal swab from every participant. Participants in the prospective study had the option to provide additional blood draws and questionnaires over a 2-month period. Before DNA extraction, prospective study blood samples were shipped either frozen or at room temperature. The V end gives up 10 bases and the J end 4 bases, leaving 28 bases in the junction not matched to a gene. The CDR3 has 21 amino acids, counting the end cysteine and phenylalanine. The sequence is cut down to CDR3 DNA, 63 bases in frame from base 1. Based on the germline V gene, the CDR1 and CDR2 sequences are MDHEN and SYDVKM.

The sample belongs to a study of blood T cell repertoires in COVID-19 (TCRdb year 2020). Regarding the research as a whole: Collaborator samples came from the United States, Italy and Spain and covered acute and convalescent phases of COVID-19. Deeply sampled blood TCRbeta repertoires from subjects exposed to, actively infected with, or recovered from COVID-19 were included in the dataset. A de-identified subject ID, COVID-19 status, age in years and sex were almost always included in the sample metadata. The samples were drawn from the first 160 participants of the ongoing ImmuneRACE study and from more than 1,000 subjects provided by 6 global collaborators. The prospective study material was composed of cDNA or gDNA derived from T cells, B-cell-depleted T cells, or PBMCs. The repertoires were released in a freely available public database intended as a resource for research on the immune response to SARS-CoV-2. Where HLA class I and class II types were available, the types were taken from metadata supplied by the sample provider, not from assay-based typing. Here is what the overall study found, with its caveats: The amount of clinical and demographic metadata varied by source and participant and was provided uncurated.

The chain is made from TRBV28 and TRBJ2-2, with 9 central nucleotides matching TRBD1. Sequences were obtained from PBMCs or T cells enriched from blood (not recorded which). The TCR was taken from a woman aged 25 to 39 who had recovered from COVID-19. The nucleotide sequence is TGTGCCACCGTAACCCCGCCTCCGGGACAGGGCAGCCTTCGTGGCACCGGGGAGCTGTTTTTT. This yields the protein CATVTPPPGQGSLRGTGELFF.